This TCR beta chain is drawn from a study of response to subunit inactivated influenza vaccine. Whole-study results and caveats: New T cells are recruited in small numbers by each seasonal influenza vaccination, according to the authors' suggestion.

This clonotype was observed a handful of times. Its antigen remains unknown. MiXCR was run by TCRdb on the RT-PCR reads, yielding one entry per CDR3 protein. The sample includes hundreds of thousands of distinct CDR3 sequences, 20% to 25% of them seen just once. The source is a man aged 45 to 70 who received an inactivated influenza vaccine. This specimen was PBMCs from blood, taken about 19 months after vaccination.

In nucleotides, the CDR3 is TGCAGTGCTAGAGTGGAAGGGGCTGGCGGCAATCAGCCCCAGCATTTT. Its translation: CSARVEGAGGNQPQHF. The J gene is TRBJ1-5, the V gene TRBV20-1; a weak D match, TRBD1 (5 bases). The CDR3 totals 16 residues. Per the germline V gene, CDR1 is DFQATT and CDR2 is SNEGSKA (reference sequence). V lost 1 base to trimming and J lost 2 bases, with 15 bases between them.